The following is a TCR beta chain sequence with its context. The target antigen is unknown. This specimen belongs to a study of blood T cells in healthy people across ages. Findings of the study overall: Versus aged donors, long-lived donors had higher diversity and more naive CD4+ cells.

Combining a sample-barcoded 5' primer with a J-beta primer mix, a second PCR ran for roughly 7 to 12 cycles. A single record per CDR3 protein comes from TCRdb applying MiXCR to the 5' RACE reads. The sample has fewer than 800,000 distinct CDR3 sequences; 45% to 50% are singletons. Germline CDR1 reads MNHEY; CDR2 reads SVGEGT. V was clipped by 6 bases and J by 3 bases; unmatched bases: 5. This CDR3 contains 14 residues. The chain recombines TRBV6-2 or TRBV6-3 with TRBJ1-5, with TRBD1 matching 7 bases. The specimen was blood. The source is a woman between 55 and 75 years old in good health. The CDR3 loop is CASRGRGTNQPQHF. The CDR3, as DNA: TGTGCCAGCAGGGGCAGGGGGACCAATCAGCCCCAGCATTTT.